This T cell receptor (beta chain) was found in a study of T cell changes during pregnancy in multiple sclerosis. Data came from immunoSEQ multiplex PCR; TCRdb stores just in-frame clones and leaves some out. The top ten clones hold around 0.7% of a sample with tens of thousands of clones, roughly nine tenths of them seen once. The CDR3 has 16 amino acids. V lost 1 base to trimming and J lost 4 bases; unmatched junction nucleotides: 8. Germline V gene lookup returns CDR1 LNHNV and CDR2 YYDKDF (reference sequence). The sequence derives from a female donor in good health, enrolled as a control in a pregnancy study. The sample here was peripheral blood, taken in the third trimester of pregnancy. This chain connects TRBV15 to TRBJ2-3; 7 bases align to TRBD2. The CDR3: CATSRVGGRGSDTQYF. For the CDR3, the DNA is TGTGCCACCAGCAGAGTCGGCGGGAGAGGGTCAGATACGCAGTATTTT.